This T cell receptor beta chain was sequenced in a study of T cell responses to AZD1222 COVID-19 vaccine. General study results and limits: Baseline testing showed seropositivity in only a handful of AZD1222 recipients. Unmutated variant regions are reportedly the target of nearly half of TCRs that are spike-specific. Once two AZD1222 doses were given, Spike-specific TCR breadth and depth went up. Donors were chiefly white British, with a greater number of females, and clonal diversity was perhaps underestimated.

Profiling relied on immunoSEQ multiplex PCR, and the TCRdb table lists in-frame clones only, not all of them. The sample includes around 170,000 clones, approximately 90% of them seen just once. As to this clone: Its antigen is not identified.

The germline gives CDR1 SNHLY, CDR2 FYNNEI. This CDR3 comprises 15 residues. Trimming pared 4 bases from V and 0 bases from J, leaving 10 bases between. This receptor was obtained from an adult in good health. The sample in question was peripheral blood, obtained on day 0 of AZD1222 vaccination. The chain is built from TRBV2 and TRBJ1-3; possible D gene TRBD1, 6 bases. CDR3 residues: CASSGGQFSGNTIYF. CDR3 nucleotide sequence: TGTGCCAGCAGTGGTGGACAGTTCTCTGGAAACACCATATATTTT.